This is a list of T cell receptor beta chains from one sample in a study of early T cells in non-severe SARS-CoV-2 infection. TCRdb re-analysed the 5' RACE reads in MiXCR, keeping a single row per CDR3 protein. This sample has 25,000 to 35,000 distinct CDR3 sequences, with 5% to 6.5% found just once. Sample: whole blood. Receptors originate from an adult who was a healthcare worker with PCR-confirmed SARS-CoV-2 infection or an uninfected control (not recorded which). Both conserved end residues are part of each CDR3. Fields, in order: J gene, V gene, D gene, clone size, CDR3 protein, CDR3 DNA. A D gene is named only where the DNA matches it firmly. Clone sizes are given selectively: once, few, many, or a class where the clone is expanded.

J gene: TRBJ2-7
V gene: TRBV6-2/TRBV6-3
D gene: -
clone size: few
CDR3 protein: CASFSATAVYEQYF
CDR3 DNA: TGTGCCAGCTTCAGTGCGACGGCAGTCTACGAGCAGTACTTC

J gene: TRBJ2-5
V gene: TRBV28
D gene: TRBD1
clone size: many
CDR3 protein: CASALTGAFRETQYF
CDR3 DNA: TGTGCCAGCGCATTAACAGGGGCCTTCCGAGAGACCCAGTACTTC

J gene: TRBJ2-5
V gene: TRBV25-1
D gene: TRBD1
clone size: few
CDR3 protein: CASSDRDRRQETQYF
CDR3 DNA: TGTGCCAGCAGTGACCGGGACAGAAGACAAGAGACCCAGTACTTC

J gene: TRBJ2-5
V gene: TRBV7-2
D gene: -
clone size: many
CDR3 protein: CASSLNSAGNQETQYF
CDR3 DNA: TGTGCCAGCAGCTTAAATTCGGCTGGGAACCAAGAGACCCAGTACTTC

J gene: TRBJ2-2
V gene: TRBV28
D gene: -
clone size: few
CDR3 protein: CASRPRGWATGELFF
CDR3 DNA: TGTGCCAGCCGTCCCAGGGGTTGGGCCACCGGGGAGCTGTTTTTT

J gene: TRBJ2-5
V gene: TRBV28
D gene: TRBD1
clone size: many
CDR3 protein: CASSVLQGASQETQYF
CDR3 DNA: TGTGCCAGCAGCGTCCTGCAGGGGGCGTCCCAAGAGACCCAGTACTTC

J gene: TRBJ2-3
V gene: TRBV12-3/TRBV12-4
D gene: -
clone size: many
CDR3 protein: CASSPPARKFYTQYF
CDR3 DNA: TGTGCCAGCAGCCCTCCGGCCCGGAAATTCTATACGCAGTATTTT

J gene: TRBJ1-1
V gene: TRBV20-1
D gene: -
clone size: many
CDR3 protein: CSARNSGEGGSMNTEAFF
CDR3 DNA: TGCAGTGCTAGAAACTCCGGGGAAGGAGGCTCCATGAACACTGAAGCTTTCTTT

J gene: TRBJ2-1
V gene: TRBV12-5
D gene: -
clone size: many
CDR3 protein: CASGLGTRAYNEQFF
CDR3 DNA: TGTGCTAGTGGTTTAGGGACTCGCGCCTACAATGAGCAGTTCTTC

J gene: TRBJ1-6
V gene: TRBV5-1
D gene: -
clone size: few
CDR3 protein: CASSLTGIDYNSPLHF
CDR3 DNA: TGCGCCAGCAGCCTAACAGGAATAGACTATAATTCACCCCTCCACTTT

J gene: TRBJ1-1
V gene: TRBV5-1
D gene: TRBD1
clone size: many
CDR3 protein: CASSQDRGMNTEAFF
CDR3 DNA: TGCGCCAGCAGCCAGGACAGGGGCATGAACACTGAAGCTTTCTTT

J gene: TRBJ2-7
V gene: TRBV20-1
D gene: TRBD1
clone size: many
CDR3 protein: CSARDSPEKQYF
CDR3 DNA: TGCAGTGCCCGGGACAGCCCTGAGAAGCAGTACTTC

J gene: TRBJ1-5
V gene: TRBV12-5
D gene: -
clone size: -
CDR3 protein: CASGLRRPIVGQPQHF
CDR3 DNA: TGTGCTAGTGGTTTAAGACGGCCCATTGTTGGGCAGCCCCAGCATTTT

J gene: TRBJ2-7
V gene: TRBV7-2
D gene: TRBD2
clone size: many
CDR3 protein: CASSLARVAGSDEQYF
CDR3 DNA: TGTGCCAGCAGCTTAGCGCGGGTAGCGGGAAGTGACGAGCAGTACTTC

J gene: TRBJ2-5
V gene: TRBV29-1
D gene: -
clone size: -
CDR3 protein: CSVERAGGETQYF
CDR3 DNA: TGCAGCGTTGAAAGGGCAGGAGGCGAGACCCAGTACTTC

J gene: TRBJ2-1
V gene: TRBV27
D gene: TRBD2
clone size: many
CDR3 protein: CASSLGTRGNEQFF
CDR3 DNA: TGTGCCAGCAGTTTAGGGACTAGGGGCAATGAGCAGTTCTTC

J gene: TRBJ1-3
V gene: TRBV18
D gene: -
clone size: few
CDR3 protein: CASSTQGVSGNTIYF
CDR3 DNA: TGTGCCAGCTCAACCCAGGGAGTCTCTGGAAACACCATATATTTT

J gene: TRBJ2-2
V gene: TRBV11-3
D gene: -
clone size: many
CDR3 protein: CASSPPDGLPGELFF
CDR3 DNA: TGTGCCAGCAGCCCACCGGACGGCCTCCCCGGGGAGCTGTTTTTT

J gene: TRBJ2-7
V gene: TRBV20-1
D gene: TRBD2
clone size: -
CDR3 protein: CSARGDYQGIEQYF
CDR3 DNA: TGCAGTGCCAGAGGGGACTATCAAGGGATCGAGCAGTACTTC

J gene: TRBJ2-2
V gene: TRBV3-1
D gene: -
clone size: many
CDR3 protein: CASSQEGGYTGELFF
CDR3 DNA: TGTGCCAGCAGCCAAGAAGGGGGGTACACCGGGGAGCTGTTTTTT

J gene: TRBJ2-3
V gene: TRBV20-1
D gene: TRBD1
clone size: many
CDR3 protein: CSAAPGQGADTQYF
CDR3 DNA: TGCAGTGCCGCCCCGGGCCAGGGGGCAGATACGCAGTATTTT

J gene: TRBJ2-3
V gene: TRBV15
D gene: TRBD2
clone size: many
CDR3 protein: CATSPRREGTDTQYF
CDR3 DNA: TGTGCCACCAGCCCGAGGAGGGAGGGGACAGATACGCAGTATTTT

J gene: TRBJ1-4
V gene: TRBV29-1
D gene: -
clone size: -
CDR3 protein: CSVRGGAEKLFF
CDR3 DNA: TGCAGCGTCCGGGGCGGGGCGGAAAAACTGTTTTTT

J gene: TRBJ2-1
V gene: TRBV6-1
D gene: TRBD2
clone size: -
CDR3 protein: CASSDPVSTSGRASYNEQFF
CDR3 DNA: TGTGCCAGCAGTGACCCCGTTTCGACTAGCGGGAGGGCCTCCTACAATGAGCAGTTCTTC

J gene: TRBJ2-1
V gene: TRBV14
D gene: -
clone size: many
CDR3 protein: CASSQVGGQLYNEQFF
CDR3 DNA: TGTGCCAGCAGCCAAGTCGGGGGACAACTATACAATGAGCAGTTCTTC

J gene: TRBJ2-3
V gene: TRBV28
D gene: -
clone size: few
CDR3 protein: CASSPHYTSSTDTQYF
CDR3 DNA: TGTGCCAGCAGTCCCCACTACACTTCTAGCACAGATACGCAGTATTTT

J gene: TRBJ2-7
V gene: TRBV11-2
D gene: TRBD2
clone size: many
CDR3 protein: CASSYGLADIYEQYF
CDR3 DNA: TGTGCCAGCAGCTATGGACTAGCGGATATCTACGAGCAGTACTTC

J gene: TRBJ2-4
V gene: TRBV6-5
D gene: -
clone size: -
CDR3 protein: CASSYSTGSANIQYF
CDR3 DNA: TGTGCCAGCAGTTACTCGACTGGCTCCGCCAACATTCAGTACTTC

J gene: TRBJ2-1
V gene: TRBV2
D gene: TRBD2
clone size: -
CDR3 protein: CASSRTSGFYNEQFF
CDR3 DNA: TGTGCCAGCAGCCGGACTAGCGGCTTTTACAATGAGCAGTTCTTC

J gene: TRBJ2-2
V gene: TRBV7-2
D gene: -
clone size: few
CDR3 protein: CASSETLNTGELFF
CDR3 DNA: TGTGCCAGCAGCGAGACTTTGAACACCGGGGAGCTGTTTTTT

J gene: TRBJ2-2
V gene: TRBV4-1
D gene: -
clone size: many
CDR3 protein: CASSQVSNLNLDTGELFF
CDR3 DNA: TGCGCCAGCAGCCAAGTTTCTAACCTAAACTTGGACACCGGGGAGCTGTTTTTT

J gene: TRBJ2-1
V gene: TRBV19
D gene: -
clone size: many
CDR3 protein: CASTSERRSYNEQFF
CDR3 DNA: TGTGCCAGTACCTCCGAGCGGCGTTCCTACAATGAGCAGTTCTTC

J gene: TRBJ1-2
V gene: TRBV5-1
D gene: -
clone size: -
CDR3 protein: CASSLLTSGNYGYTF
CDR3 DNA: TGCGCCAGCAGCTTGTTAACTTCAGGGAACTATGGCTACACCTTC

J gene: TRBJ2-7
V gene: TRBV3-1
D gene: -
clone size: many
CDR3 protein: CASSQGGQGYEQYF
CDR3 DNA: TGTGCCAGCAGCCAAGGAGGTCAGGGCTACGAGCAGTACTTC

J gene: TRBJ2-1
V gene: TRBV27
D gene: TRBD2
clone size: many
CDR3 protein: CAVARTSGKNEQFF
CDR3 DNA: TGTGCCGTCGCCAGGACTAGCGGGAAGAATGAGCAGTTCTTC

J gene: TRBJ2-6
V gene: TRBV27
D gene: -
clone size: many
CDR3 protein: CASSLSGVAGANVLTF
CDR3 DNA: TGTGCCAGCAGTCTATCAGGGGTCGCTGGGGCCAACGTCCTGACTTTC

J gene: TRBJ2-1
V gene: TRBV6-5
D gene: -
clone size: few
CDR3 protein: CASSYTTPPRNNEQFF
CDR3 DNA: TGTGCCAGCAGTTACACCACCCCACCGAGGAACAATGAGCAGTTCTTC

J gene: TRBJ2-2
V gene: TRBV11-2
D gene: TRBD2
clone size: many
CDR3 protein: CASREAGGPGTGELFF
CDR3 DNA: TGTGCCAGCAGAGAAGCGGGAGGGCCGGGGACCGGGGAGCTGTTTTTT

J gene: TRBJ2-1
V gene: TRBV3-1
D gene: TRBD2
clone size: -
CDR3 protein: CASSQGINSGRENNEQFF
CDR3 DNA: TGTGCCAGCAGCCAAGGGATAAATAGCGGGAGGGAGAACAATGAGCAGTTCTTC

J gene: TRBJ1-5
V gene: TRBV28
D gene: TRBD1
clone size: many
CDR3 protein: CASSTLQGASNQPQHF
CDR3 DNA: TGTGCCAGCAGCACCTTACAGGGGGCCTCCAATCAGCCCCAGCATTTT

J gene: TRBJ2-1
V gene: TRBV5-5
D gene: -
clone size: many
CDR3 protein: CASSLNRARYNEQFF
CDR3 DNA: TGTGCCAGCAGCCTTAACAGGGCTCGCTACAATGAGCAGTTCTTC

J gene: TRBJ2-1
V gene: TRBV12-3/TRBV12-4
D gene: -
clone size: many
CDR3 protein: CASSSSSGSIFYNEQFF
CDR3 DNA: TGTGCCAGCAGTTCTTCCTCCGGGAGCATATTTTACAATGAGCAGTTCTTC

J gene: TRBJ1-1
V gene: TRBV3-1
D gene: -
clone size: few
CDR3 protein: CASSPGQNTEVFF
CDR3 DNA: TGTGCCAGCAGCCCCGGACAGAACACTGAAGTTTTCTTT

J gene: TRBJ2-1
V gene: TRBV7-7
D gene: TRBD2
clone size: many
CDR3 protein: CASSPSGSSYNEQFF
CDR3 DNA: TGTGCCAGCAGCCCTAGCGGGAGCTCCTACAATGAGCAGTTCTTC

J gene: TRBJ2-2
V gene: TRBV28
D gene: TRBD2
clone size: -
CDR3 protein: CASSPSGNTGELFF
CDR3 DNA: TGTGCCAGCAGTCCTAGCGGGAACACCGGGGAGCTGTTTTTT

J gene: TRBJ2-2
V gene: TRBV19
D gene: -
clone size: few
CDR3 protein: CASSINLAGELFF
CDR3 DNA: TGTGCCAGTAGTATAAATCTAGCCGGGGAGCTGTTTTTT

J gene: TRBJ1-1
V gene: TRBV6-1
D gene: -
clone size: -
CDR3 protein: CASSLRVVGEAFF
CDR3 DNA: TGTGCCAGCAGTTTGCGGGTAGTGGGTGAAGCTTTCTTT

J gene: TRBJ2-1
V gene: TRBV6-2/TRBV6-3
D gene: TRBD2
clone size: few
CDR3 protein: CASSPSGFTYNEQFF
CDR3 DNA: TGTGCCAGCAGCCCTAGCGGGTTCACCTACAATGAGCAGTTCTTC

J gene: TRBJ2-1
V gene: TRBV18
D gene: TRBD1
clone size: -
CDR3 protein: CASSPTGGAYNEQFF
CDR3 DNA: TGTGCCAGCTCACCAACAGGGGGCGCTTACAATGAGCAGTTCTTC

J gene: TRBJ2-7
V gene: TRBV7-2
D gene: TRBD2
clone size: many
CDR3 protein: CASSPNPSGSSYEQYF
CDR3 DNA: TGTGCCAGCAGCCCGAACCCTAGCGGGTCTTCCTACGAGCAGTACTTC

J gene: TRBJ2-7
V gene: TRBV5-4
D gene: TRBD2
clone size: many
CDR3 protein: CASSLEGLAGSYEQYF
CDR3 DNA: TGTGCCAGCAGCTTGGAGGGGTTAGCGGGGTCCTACGAGCAGTACTTC

J gene: TRBJ2-3
V gene: TRBV28
D gene: -
clone size: few
CDR3 protein: CASSLSSTDTQYF
CDR3 DNA: TGTGCCAGCAGTTTGTCTAGCACAGATACGCAGTATTTT

J gene: TRBJ2-1
V gene: TRBV28
D gene: -
clone size: few
CDR3 protein: CASILGNEQFF
CDR3 DNA: -

J gene: TRBJ1-2
V gene: TRBV7-2
D gene: -
clone size: many
CDR3 protein: CASSPGQYLSNYGYTF
CDR3 DNA: TGTGCCAGCAGCCCCGGGCAGTACCTCTCTAACTATGGCTACACCTTC

J gene: TRBJ1-6
V gene: TRBV29-1
D gene: -
clone size: many
CDR3 protein: CSVRTEDSPLHF
CDR3 DNA: TGCAGCGTTCGAACAGAAGATTCACCCCTCCACTTT

J gene: TRBJ1-1
V gene: TRBV15
D gene: -
clone size: few
CDR3 protein: CATMLTGSLNTEAFF
CDR3 DNA: TGTGCCACCATGTTAACAGGGTCGTTGAACACTGAAGCTTTCTTT

J gene: TRBJ2-3
V gene: TRBV4-3
D gene: -
clone size: once
CDR3 protein: CASSQGPRLVGESSTDTQYF
CDR3 DNA: TGCGCCAGCAGCCAAGGCCCTCGGCTAGTGGGAGAATCCAGCACAGATACGCAGTATTTT

J gene: TRBJ1-2
V gene: TRBV7-2
D gene: -
clone size: -
CDR3 protein: CASRQGGAAGDWNYGYTF
CDR3 DNA: TGTGCCAGCAGACAGGGAGGCGCAGCGGGGGATTGGAACTATGGCTACACCTTC

J gene: TRBJ2-1
V gene: TRBV2
D gene: -
clone size: once
CDR3 protein: CASIETTREQFF
CDR3 DNA: TGTGCCAGCATTGAGACCACCAGGGAGCAGTTCTTC

J gene: TRBJ2-6
V gene: TRBV7-3
D gene: -
clone size: many
CDR3 protein: CASSLFGANVLTF
CDR3 DNA: TGTGCCAGCAGCTTATTTGGGGCCAACGTCCTGACTTTC